This paragraph covers one T cell receptor beta chain sequence. The sample originates from a study of shared clonotypes between healthy human individuals. Per germline, CDR1 ENHRY and CDR2 SYGVKD. The CDR3 has 15 amino acids. Trimming took 5 bases from V and 6 from J, leaving 20 bases between them. The assay was immunoSEQ multiplex PCR, and TCRdb's table has in-frame clones only and misses some. The profile shows around 2.3 million clones, around 95% of them singletons. V gene TRBV10-3 combines with J gene TRBJ2-7; no definite D call. The receptor was derived from a young man in good health. The sample was naive CD4+ T cells sorted from blood. Sample subset: CD45RA+ positively selected. The CDR3 sequence is CAISRSADAASEQYF. The CDR3 coding sequence is TGTGCCATCAGTCGATCCGCTGACGCCGCCAGCGAGCAGTACTTC.